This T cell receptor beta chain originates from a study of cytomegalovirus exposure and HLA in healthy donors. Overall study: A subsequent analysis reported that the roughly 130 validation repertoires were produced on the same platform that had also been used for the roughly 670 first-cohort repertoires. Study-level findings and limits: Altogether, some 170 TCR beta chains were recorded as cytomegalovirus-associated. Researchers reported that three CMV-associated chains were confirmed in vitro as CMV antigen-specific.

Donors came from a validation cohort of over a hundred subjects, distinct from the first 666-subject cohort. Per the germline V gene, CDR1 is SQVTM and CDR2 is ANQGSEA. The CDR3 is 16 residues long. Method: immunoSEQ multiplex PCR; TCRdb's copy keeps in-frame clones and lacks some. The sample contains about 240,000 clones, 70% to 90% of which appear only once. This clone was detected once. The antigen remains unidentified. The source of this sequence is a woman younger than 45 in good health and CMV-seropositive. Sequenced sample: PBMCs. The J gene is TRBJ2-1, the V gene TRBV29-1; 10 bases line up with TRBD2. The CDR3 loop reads CTGLASKVGSYNEQFF. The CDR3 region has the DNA TGCACGGGACTAGCGTCAAAGGTAGGATCCTACAATGAGCAGTTCTTC.